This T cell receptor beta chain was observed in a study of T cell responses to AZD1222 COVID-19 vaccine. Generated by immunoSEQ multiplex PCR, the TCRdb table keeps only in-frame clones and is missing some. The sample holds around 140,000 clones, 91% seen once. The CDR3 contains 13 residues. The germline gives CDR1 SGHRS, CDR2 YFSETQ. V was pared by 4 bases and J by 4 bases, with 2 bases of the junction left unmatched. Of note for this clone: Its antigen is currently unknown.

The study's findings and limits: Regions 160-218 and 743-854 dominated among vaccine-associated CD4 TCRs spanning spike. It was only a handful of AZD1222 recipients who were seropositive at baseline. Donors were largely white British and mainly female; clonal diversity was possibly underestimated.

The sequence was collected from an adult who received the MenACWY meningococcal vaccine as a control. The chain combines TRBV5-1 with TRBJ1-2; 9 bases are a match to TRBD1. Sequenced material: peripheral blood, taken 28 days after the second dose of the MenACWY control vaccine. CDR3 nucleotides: TGCGCCAGCAGCGAGACAGGGGGCTATGGCTACACCTTC. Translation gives CASSETGGYGYTF.